These 3 T cell receptor beta chains were all obtained from the same sample, sequenced in a study of blood T cell repertoires in COVID-19. Generated by immunoSEQ multiplex PCR, the TCRdb table keeps only in-frame clones and is missing some. This table holds under 300,000 clones, 70% to 90% found once. The sequenced sample was peripheral blood. These receptors were obtained from a woman aged 40-49 years with acute or convalescent COVID-19.

The J gene is TRBJ1-2, the V gene TRBV5-1; D is ambiguous. V was pared by 0 bases and J by 1 base, with 7 bases between. The CDR3 totals 14 residues. The germline V gene encodes CDR1 SGHRS and CDR2 YFSETQ. The CDR3 loop reads CASSLGHGNYGYTF. The CDR3 DNA reads as TGCGCCAGCAGCTTGGGACACGGTAACTATGGCTACACCTTC.

The chain recombines TRBV14 with TRBJ2-2; TRBD1 might be the D (6 bases). The V and J ends lost 5 bases and 8 bases respectively, with 12 bases between them. Germline lookup yields CDR1 SGHDN and CDR2 FVKESK. This CDR3 comprises 13 residues. The CDR3 loop is CASSKNRAGELFF. In DNA form, the CDR3 reads TGTGCCAGCAGCAAGAACAGGGCAGGGGAGCTGTTTTTT.

V is TRBV5-1 and J is TRBJ2-7, with a weak D call TRBD1 (6 bases). CDR3 length: 18 residues. V lost 3 bases to trimming and J lost 2 bases, with 24 bases between them. CDR1 and CDR2 from the germline V gene are SGHRS and YFSETQ. Here the CDR3 reads CASSWYGKYRDTPYEQYV. The CDR3 DNA reads as TGCGCCAGCAGCTGGTACGGGAAATACCGGGACACACCCTACGAGCAGTACGTC.